This T cell receptor beta chain comes out of a study of blood T cell repertoires in COVID-19 (dated by TCRdb to 2018 to 2021). In the study overall: Samples covering the acute and convalescent phases of COVID-19 were provided by collaborators in the United States, Italy and Spain. The material from the prospective study consisted of cDNA or gDNA derived from T cells, B-cell-depleted T cells, or PBMCs. The dataset comprised deeply sampled blood TCRbeta repertoires from subjects exposed to, actively infected with, or recovered from COVID-19. A freely available public database, intended as a resource for researchers studying the immune response to SARS-CoV-2, is where the repertoires were released. Where available, HLA class I and class II types were taken from metadata supplied by the sample provider and were not determined by assay-based typing. Nearly every sample came with metadata listing a de-identified subject ID, COVID-19 status, age in years and sex. Samples were obtained from the ongoing ImmuneRACE study (first 160 participants) and from over 1,000 subjects provided by 6 global collaborators.

The immunoSEQ Assay, a bias-controlled multiplex PCR, was used to amplify TCRbeta CDR3 regions from genomic DNA. On the study's bioinformatics: The number of nucleated cells in each sample was estimated by amplification of reference gene primers within the assay. To quantify the absolute abundance of each unique TCRbeta CDR3 rearrangement, sequence reads were collapsed and filtered. Productive Simpson clonality was computed per sample as the square root of Simpson's diversity index over productive rearrangements. This is the immuneACCESS table as TCRdb keeps it, with only in-frame sequences that have V and J called. A part of the clones is gone; compared with another copy, unresolved V genes explain less than half, and the rest is unexplained. Clone size and V and J calls were adopted from that table, with D and trimming inferred from the DNA. The sample yields 200,000 to 250,000 clones; around 80% were counted once. The ten largest clones add up to about 7% of the sample.

Enrolling through a virtual design, the prospective study's participants ranged in age from roughly 18 to 90 years and lived across roughly 23 United States geographic areas. To assign participants to cohorts, the prospective study relied on clinical history that participants themselves reported in a screening survey and a study questionnaire. Mobile phlebotomists in the prospective study collected whole blood, serum and a nasopharyngeal or oropharyngeal swab from every participant. Additional blood draws and questionnaires over an approximately two-month period could optionally be provided by prospective study participants. Before DNA extraction, blood samples from the prospective study were shipped at room temperature or frozen. In this sample, this clone turned up a few times. The clone's antigen remains unknown. The record has no base qualities; no much larger clone is one base away. Overall study results and their limits: Clinical and demographic metadata were provided uncurated, with the amount varying by source and participant.

The sample consisted of PBMCs or T cells enriched from blood (not recorded which). The clonotype was recovered from a woman aged 40 to 50 with acute COVID-19.

The nucleotide sequence is given as TGCGCCAGCAGCCAAGATTCTTCCCCAGGGATGAACACTGAAGCTTTCTTT. Its protein is CASSQDSSPGMNTEAFF. This receptor chain uses TRBV4-3 and TRBJ1-1; TRBD1 could be the D gene, as 5 bases match. Reading the germline V gene gives CDR1 LGHNA and CDR2 YSLEER. The V and J ends are trimmed by 0 bases and 0 bases, leaving 14 bases between them. From the cysteine up to the phenylalanine, the CDR3 has a length of 17 residues. Only CDR3 DNA is held: 51 bases, read in frame from base 1.